This T cell receptor beta chain was sequenced during a study of breast tumors, draining lymph nodes, adjacent tissues. Findings and limits, study-wide: Tumor T cell lymph node origin was a supported hypothesis, not proven.

One entry per CDR3 protein results from TCRdb running MiXCR on the multiplex PCR reads. Of some 120,000 distinct CDR3 sequences in the sample, 20% are singletons; the top ten hold roughly 3.6%. In its sample, this clonotype was seen a few times. Its specificity is unknown. The lymph nodes were axillary draining lymph nodes from breast cancer patients. The CDR3 covers 12 residues. V gave up 5 bases and J gave up 8 bases; unmatched junction bases: 4. Germline loops: CDR1 LNHDA, CDR2 SQIVND (reference sequence). The sequencing input was axillary lymph node tissue. The sequence was obtained from a female donor with breast cancer. Some clones in this sample may be carry-over from other donors' samples. This chain connects TRBV19 to TRBJ1-2; TRBD1 matches 8 bases. DNA for the CDR3: TGTGCCAGTAGTCTGGCAGGGGGCGGCTACACCTTC. Its translation is CASSLAGGGYTF. The full variable domain, in which reference TRBV19 and TRBJ1-2 provide the parts outside the CDR3, is DGGITQSPKYLFRKEGQNVTLSCEQNLNHDAMYWYRQDPGQGLRLIYYSQIVNDFQKGDIAEGYSVSREKKESFPLTVTSAQKNPTAFYLCASSLAGGGYTFGSGTRLTVV.